The following is a T cell receptor (beta chain) sequence with its context. The data were obtained in a study of blood T cell repertoires in COVID-19. Study in general: Samples taken during acute and convalescent COVID-19 were collected in the United States, Italy and Spain.

Original processing methods: Researchers report that nucleated cell counts were estimated from reference gene primer amplification. TCRdb's table, derived via immunoSEQ multiplex PCR, lists solely in-frame clones and lacks some. Clone size and V and J calls were adopted from that table, with D and trimming inferred from the DNA. This repertoire shows 450,000 or so clones, around 90% found once; its top ten account for 0.8% to 1%. There are 15 residues in the CDR3. Trimming at V came to 3 bases and at J to 5 bases, leaving 8 bases not matched to a gene. Germline CDR1 SEHNR, CDR2 FQNEAQ (reference sequence).

V usage is TRBV7-9 and J usage is TRBJ2-7; 9 nucleotides line up with TRBD1. The receptor was isolated from a man younger than 35 with COVID-19, enrolled during active disease. The specimen sequenced was peripheral blood. CDR3: CASSLHPTGGDEQYF. CDR3 sequence (DNA): TGTGCCAGCAGCTTGCACCCAACAGGGGGCGACGAGCAGTACTTC.